The clone carrying this TCR beta chain qualifies as hyperexpanded. Its antigen is not identified. A multiplex PCR was run with 60 Vbeta primers and 13 Jbeta primers. Under the authors' procedure: Some 11 million shared chains were among the roughly 80 million unique TCR beta chains that a later analysis counted. Sequencing was performed with immunoSEQ multiplex PCR; in TCRdb, only in-frame clones are kept and a portion is missing. For V, J and clone size, that table is used; D and trimming come from the DNA. The sample has tens of thousands of clones; approximately 70% are singletons. Each donor was nominally healthy when sampled (though unrecorded immune exposures were likely). This entry is derived from a study of cytomegalovirus exposure and HLA in healthy donors. Findings and caveats of the study: Previously analyzed data showed that most TCR beta V segments were productive at a frequency of about 90% or about 30%. Common viral pathogens (according to a later analysis) appeared linked to several of the most significant clusters.

The receptor was isolated from a male donor in good health and CMV-seropositive. The material sequenced was PBMCs.

This CDR3 is CASSLMGLAGDGEQFF. The CDR3 DNA reads as TGTGCCAGCAGCTTAATGGGACTAGCGGGAGACGGTGAGCAGTTCTTC. This rearrangement joins TRBV7-3 to TRBJ2-1, with 14 positions matching TRBD2. V lost 1 base to trimming and J lost 9 bases; unmatched junction nucleotides: 5. The CDR3 sequence is 16 residues long. The germline V gene encodes CDR1 SGHTA and CDR2 FQGTGA.